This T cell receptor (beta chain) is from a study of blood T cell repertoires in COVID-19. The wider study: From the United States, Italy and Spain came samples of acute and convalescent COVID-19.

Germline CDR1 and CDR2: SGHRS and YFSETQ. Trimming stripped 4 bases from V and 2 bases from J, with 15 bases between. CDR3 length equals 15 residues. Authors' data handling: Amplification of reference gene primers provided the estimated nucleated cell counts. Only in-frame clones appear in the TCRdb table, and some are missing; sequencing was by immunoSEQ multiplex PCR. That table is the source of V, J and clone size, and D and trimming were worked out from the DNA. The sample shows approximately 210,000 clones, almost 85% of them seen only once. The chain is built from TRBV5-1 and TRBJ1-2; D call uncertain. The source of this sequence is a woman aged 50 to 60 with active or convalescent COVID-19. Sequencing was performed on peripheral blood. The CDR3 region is CASSPSFAGNYGYTF. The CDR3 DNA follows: TGCGCCAGCAGCCCGTCCTTCGCAGGAAACTATGGCTACACCTTC.